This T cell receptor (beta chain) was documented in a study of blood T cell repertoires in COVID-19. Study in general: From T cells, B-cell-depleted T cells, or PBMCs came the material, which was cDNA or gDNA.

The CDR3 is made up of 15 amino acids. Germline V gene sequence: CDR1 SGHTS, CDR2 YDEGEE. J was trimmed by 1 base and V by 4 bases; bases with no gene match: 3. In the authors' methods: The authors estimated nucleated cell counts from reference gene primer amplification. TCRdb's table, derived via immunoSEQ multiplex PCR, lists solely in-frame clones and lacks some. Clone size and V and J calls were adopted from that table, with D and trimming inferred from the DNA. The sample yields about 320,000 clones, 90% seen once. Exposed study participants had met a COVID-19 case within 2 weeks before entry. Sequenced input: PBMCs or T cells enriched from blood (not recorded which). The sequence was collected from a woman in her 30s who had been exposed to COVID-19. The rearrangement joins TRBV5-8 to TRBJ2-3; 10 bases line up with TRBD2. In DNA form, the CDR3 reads TGTGCCAGCAGCCTAGGGACTAGCGGCACAGATACGCAGTATTTT. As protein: CASSLGTSGTDTQYF. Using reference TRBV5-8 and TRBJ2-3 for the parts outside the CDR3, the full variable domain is EAGVTQSPTHLIKTRGQQATLRCSPISGHTSVYWYQQALGLGLQFLLWYDEGEERNRGNFPPRFSGRQFPNYSSELNVNALELEDSALYLCASSLGTSGTDTQYFGPGTRLTVL.